The 24 T cell receptor beta chains below were found in one sample sequenced in a study of radiation and T cells in renal cell carcinoma. Time point in this sample: blood 4 weeks post-SBRT, at nephrectomy. Treatment reported: 15 Gy SBRT to primary tumor, nephrectomy 4 weeks later. Produced via immunoSEQ multiplex PCR; TCRdb's table is partial and in-frame only. The sample has 50,000 to 65,000 clones; about 80% are singletons. This specimen consisted of blood, obtained from a patient whose treatment included radiotherapy and nephrectomy. These receptors were taken from a man between 60 and 75 years old with renal cell carcinoma.

This chain links TRBV19 with TRBJ1-5; TRBD1 agrees at 9 bases. This CDR3 comprises 18 residues. Trimming at V came to 7 bases and at J to 1 base, leaving 14 bases not matched to a gene. Germline CDR1 reads LNHDA; CDR2 reads SQIVND (reference sequence). CDR3 sequence reads: CASNPGTGRFLSNQPQHF. Written as DNA, the CDR3 is TGTGCCAGTAACCCCGGGACAGGGAGGTTTTTGAGCAATCAGCCCCAGCATTTT.

V gene TRBV7-9 combines with J gene TRBJ1-2, with D possibly being TRBD1 (5 bases). Germline-derived CDR1 and CDR2 are SEHNR and FQNEAQ (reference sequence). CDR3 length equals 13 residues. V lost 2 bases to trimming and J lost 6 bases, with 10 bases between them. The CDR3 nucleotides are TGTGCCAGCAGCTTATCAGGGTCCAATGGCTACACCTTC. It codes for CASSLSGSNGYTF.

The chain combines TRBV19 with TRBJ1-3, with D uncertain. V dropped 2 bases and J dropped 0 bases, with 11 bases sitting between them. Germline V lookup: CDR1 LNHDA, CDR2 SQIVND (reference sequence). There are 16 residues in the CDR3. CDR3 DNA: TGTGCCAGTAGTATAAGGTCTGGCAGCTCTGGAAACACCATATATTTT. This codes for CASSIRSGSSGNTIYF. The full variable domain, with the rest looked up from reference TRBV19 and TRBJ1-3, is DGGITQSPKYLFRKEGQNVTLSCEQNLNHDAMYWYRQDPGQGLRLIYYSQIVNDFQKGDIAEGYSVSREKKESFPLTVTSAQKNPTAFYLCASSIRSGSSGNTIYFGEGSWLTVV.

The chain is built from TRBV10-3 and TRBJ2-3; unclear D gene. This CDR3 is built from 14 residues. Trimming removed 11 bases from V and 1 base from J, with 16 bases in between. Germline lookup yields CDR1 ENHRY and CDR2 SYGVKD. The CDR3 sequence is CASMAFRGTDTQYF. CDR3 bases: TGTGCCTCCATGGCCTTCCGGGGCACAGATACGCAGTATTTT.

The chain recombines TRBV30 with TRBJ1-2; a weak D match, TRBD1 (6 bases). This CDR3 is built from 14 residues. Germline lookup yields CDR1 GTSNPN and CDR2 SVGIG (reference sequence). Trimming took 6 bases from V and 0 from J, leaving 14 bases between them. CDR3 residues: CACPRTEANYGYTF. In DNA, the CDR3 is TGTGCCTGTCCCCGGACAGAAGCTAACTATGGCTACACCTTC.

This chain joins TRBV14 and TRBJ2-3; no reliable D call. Germline CDR1 and CDR2: SGHDN and FVKESK. Trimming left V 4 bases short and J 4 bases short, with 9 bases between. The CDR3 extends over 13 amino acids. The CDR3 DNA follows: TGTGCCAGCAGCCCCCGGTTGTCAGATACGCAGTATTTT. Amino acids: CASSPRLSDTQYF. Drawing the rest from reference TRBV14 and TRBJ2-3, the complete variable domain is EAGVTQFPSHSVIEKGQTVTLRCDPISGHDNLYWYRRVMGKEIKFLLHFVKESKQDESGMPNNRFLAERTGGTYSTLKVQPAELEDSGVYFCASSPRLSDTQYFGPGTRLTVL.

The chain is built from TRBV11-2 and TRBJ1-5; D possibly corresponds to TRBD1 (5 bases). CDR1 and CDR2 from the germline V gene are SGHAT and FQNNGV. Trimming left V 0 bases short and J 7 bases short, with 13 bases between. The CDR3 covers 15 residues. Here the CDR3 DNA reads TGTGCCAGCAGCTTAGAACTGGGGGGTAGCCAGCCCCAGCATTTT. This translates into CASSLELGGSQPQHF.

The rearrangement uses TRBV7-9 and TRBJ2-1; 10 bases are shared with TRBD2. The germline gives CDR1 SEHNR, CDR2 FQNEAQ (reference sequence). The V gene end was trimmed by 6 bases and the J gene end by 5 bases; junction bases not matched to a gene: 13. The CDR3 has 17 amino acids. The CDR3 protein is CASSLGVGLAENNEQFF. Written as DNA, the CDR3 is TGTGCCAGCAGTCTAGGGGTTGGACTAGCGGAAAACAATGAGCAGTTCTTC.

This clone was observed once. The chain's CDR3 is CASTGQGRHKPQHF. DNA of the CDR3: TGTGCCAGCACAGGACAGGGCCGCCATAAGCCCCAGCATTTT. This chain uses TRBV25-1 with TRBJ1-5; TRBD1 matches 8 bases. This CDR3 spans 14 amino acids. The germline gives CDR1 MGHDK, CDR2 SYGVNS. V shed 7 bases, J shed 8 bases, and the junction held 10 bases outside the gene matches.

The rearrangement uses TRBV6-5 and TRBJ1-1; no reliable D call. The CDR3 is 13 residues long. Trimming pared 5 bases from V and 2 bases from J, leaving 9 bases between. Germline V gives CDR1 MNHEY, CDR2 SVGAGI. CDR3 in amino acids: CASSRTVNTEAFF. CDR3 in DNA: TGTGCCAGCAGTAGGACCGTAAACACTGAAGCTTTCTTT.

The rearrangement links TRBV30 to TRBJ1-2; D perhaps matches TRBD1 (5 bases). With 2 bases removed from V and 8 bases from J, the gap between germline ends came to 18 bases. CDR3 length: 14 amino acids. Germline V gene lookup returns CDR1 GTSNPN and CDR2 SVGIG (reference sequence). The CDR3 loop reads CAWSYPGASIGYTF. CDR3 nucleotide sequence: TGTGCCTGGAGTTACCCCGGGGCTAGTATCGGCTACACCTTC. Based on the CDR3 plus reference TRBV30 and TRBJ1-2, the full variable domain is SQTIHQWPATLVQPVGSPLSLECTVEGTSNPNLYWYRQAAGRGLQLLFYSVGIGQISSEVPQNLSASRPQDRQFILSSKKLLLSDSGFYLCAWSYPGASIGYTFGSGTRLTVV.

In this sample, this clone turned up once. The V call is TRBV7-2, the J call TRBJ2-3, with D perhaps TRBD1 (6 bases). Germline CDR1 reads SGHTA; CDR2 reads FQGNSA. The CDR3 runs 15 residues. With 4 bases removed from V and 2 bases from J, the gap between germline ends came to 13 bases. The CDR3 nucleotides are TGTGCCAGCAGCTATCAGACAGGCCTCACAGATACGCAGTATTTT. Protein: CASSYQTGLTDTQYF.

The V and J genes are TRBV10-2 and TRBJ2-1; D gene uncertain. V was shortened by 6 bases and J by 7 bases, with 13 bases between the two germline ends. The CDR3 has 13 residues. Germline lookup yields CDR1 WSHSY and CDR2 SAAADI. The CDR3 sequence: CASSLHLWNEQFF. The CDR3 nucleotides read TGCGCCAGCAGCCTACATCTGTGGAATGAGCAGTTCTTC.

The gene calls are TRBV9 and TRBJ2-3; D unclear. The V and J ends lost 0 bases and 2 bases respectively, with 10 bases between them. Germline CDR1 reads SGDLS; CDR2 reads YYNGEE. This CDR3 is built from 15 residues. CDR3 in DNA: TGTGCCAGCAGCGTAGACGAGCTAACCACAGATACGCAGTATTTT. It codes for CASSVDELTTDTQYF.

The rearrangement uses TRBV11-2 and TRBJ2-1, with 10 bases fitting TRBD2. J gave up 2 bases and V 0 bases, and 4 bases lay outside the gene matches. The CDR3 loop spans 17 amino acids. Germline CDR1 is SGHAT and CDR2 is FQNNGV. The CDR3 sequence is CASSLEGSGRPYNEQFF. The DNA of the CDR3 is TGTGCCAGCAGCTTAGAAGGTAGCGGGAGGCCCTACAATGAGCAGTTCTTC.

In DNA form, the CDR3 reads TGTGCCAGCAGCTTGAGACAGCGGGGTAGTGAGACCCAGTACTTC. Amino acids: CASSLRQRGSETQYF. The chain has TRBV5-4 and TRBJ2-5; 7 nucleotides line up with TRBD2. This CDR3 comprises 15 residues. V shed 1 base and J 5 bases; nucleotides not matched to a gene: 8. Per the germline V gene, CDR1 is SGHNT and CDR2 is YYREEE (reference sequence).

V usage is TRBV5-6 and J usage is TRBJ2-1, with D perhaps assigned TRBD1 or TRBD2 (6 bases each). The V and J ends lost 3 bases and 9 bases respectively, with 13 bases between them. Looked up from germline, CDR1 is SGHDT and CDR2 is YYEEEE. The CDR3 has 13 amino acids. DNA for the CDR3: TGTGCCAGCAGCTGGGGGGCGGGTAGTGAGCAGTTCTTC. It translates to CASSWGAGSEQFF. Full variable domain (remainder filled in from reference TRBV5-6 and TRBJ2-1): DAGVTQSPTHLIKTRGQQVTLRCSPKSGHDTVSWYQQALGQGPQFIFQYYEEEERQRGNFPDRFSGHQFPNYSSELNVNALLLGDSALYLCASSWGAGSEQFFGPGTRLTVL.

The chain couples TRBV4-3 to TRBJ2-7, with a weak D call TRBD1 (5 bases). This CDR3 spans 15 amino acids. In germline, CDR1 is LGHNA, CDR2 YSLEER. Trimming removed 0 bases from V and 3 bases from J, with 12 bases in between. The CDR3 region has the DNA TGCGCCAGCAGCCAAGATTCAAGGCAGGGCTACGAGCAGTACTTC. Translated: CASSQDSRQGYEQYF.

The chain couples TRBV16 to TRBJ1-6; D is possibly TRBD1 (6 bases). The CDR3 sequence is 15 residues long. Germline V CDR1 and CDR2: KGHSY, FQNENV. V shed 0 bases and J shed 10 bases, with 13 bases lying between them. The CDR3 region is CASSQSGRGESPLHF. The CDR3 DNA follows: TGTGCCAGCAGCCAATCGGGCAGGGGAGAATCACCCCTCCACTTT.

The chain uses TRBV5-1 and TRBJ1-2; D gene ambiguous. CDR3 length: 16 amino acids. Germline V gene data show CDR1 as SGHRS and CDR2 as YFSETQ. Deletions cut 2 bases from V and 8 bases from J, with 22 bases between. CDR3 sequence (DNA): TGCGCCAGCAGCTTCGTTCCCCCGGGCAACCACGACGGCTACACCTTC. Amino acid sequence: CASSFVPPGNHDGYTF.

This clone has more than one count but fewer than ten. The chain has TRBV18 and TRBJ1-5; D unresolved. Germline CDR1 is KGHSH and CDR2 is LQKENI. The V gene lost 6 bases and the J gene lost 0 bases, with 9 bases spanning the gap. This CDR3 contains 14 residues. The DNA for the CDR3 is TGTGCCAGCTCGGCCGGGAATAGCAATCAGCCCCAGCATTTT. Protein product: CASSAGNSNQPQHF. The full variable domain, with the rest looked up from reference TRBV18 and TRBJ1-5, is NAGVMQNPRHLVRRRGQEARLRCSPMKGHSHVYWYRQLPEEGLKFMVYLQKENIIDESGMPKERFSAEFPKEGPSILRIQQVVRGDSAAYFCASSAGNSNQPQHFGDGTRLSIL.

The V gene is TRBV30, the J gene TRBJ2-2; 9 bases are shared with TRBD1. The ends lost 4 bases at V and 3 bases at J; junction bases unmatched: 3. CDR3 length: 14 residues. Germline V gives CDR1 GTSNPN, CDR2 SVGIG (reference sequence). The CDR3 DNA is TGTGCCTGGACCGGGGACAGGGACACCGGGGAGCTGTTTTTT. It encodes CAWTGDRDTGELFF.

The gene calls are TRBV18 and TRBJ1-1, with 8 nucleotides matching TRBD1. The CDR3 runs 16 residues. The germline CDR1 and CDR2 sequences are KGHSH and LQKENI. The trim removed 6 bases at V and 3 bases at J, leaving 12 bases unmatched. Here the CDR3 DNA reads TGTGCCAGCTCTCCTTCACAGGGGGGAATGGACACTGAAGCTTTCTTT. It encodes CASSPSQGGMDTEAFF.

CDR3 region: CAWTSGGVVNEQFF. The CDR3 DNA reads as TGTGCCTGGACCTCGGGGGGGGTGGTCAATGAGCAGTTCTTC. The rearrangement uses TRBV30 and TRBJ2-1, with TRBD2 matching over 8 bases. Germline V gene sequence: CDR1 GTSNPN, CDR2 SVGIG (reference sequence). With 4 bases clipped from V and 6 bases from J, the junction kept 8 bases outside the gene matches. The CDR3 contains 14 residues.